This is a list of T cell receptor beta chains from one sample in a study of OX40 agonist ivuxolimab in advanced cancers. The protocol was immunoSEQ multiplex PCR, while the TCRdb copy is restricted to in-frame clones and leaves out a portion. The sample holds roughly 82,000 clones, 89% seen once. The sample was CD4+ or CD8+ T cells sorted from blood, taken in a trial of the OX40 agonist ivuxolimab. The receptor source for this set is an adult with an advanced solid tumor such as melanoma, head and neck, liver or kidney cancer. CDR3s include the opening cysteine and the closing phenylalanine or tryptophan. Each record gives: clone size, D gene, CDR3 length, J gene, V gene, CDR3 DNA, CDR3 protein. A D gene is named only where the DNA matches it firmly. A clone size is listed for some rows: how often the clone was seen (once, few, many), or a class if it is expanded.

. . 15 TRBJ2-1 TRBV6-6 TGTGCCAGCAGTTACTCGAGACTAGGCCCCAGGGAGCAGTTCTTC CASSYSRLGPREQFF
. TRBD1 14 TRBJ1-2 TRBV4-2 TGTGCCAGCAGCCGACAGGGGGCTACCTATGGCTACACCTTC CASSRQGATYGYTF
. . 14 TRBJ1-1 TRBV28 TGTGCCAGCAGTTATGGCCCTATGAACACTGAAGCTTTCTTT CASSYGPMNTEAFF
. . 15 TRBJ1-1 TRBV28 TGTGCCAGCAGCCTCCGGCGCCTTCGGAACACTGAAGCTTTCTTT CASSLRRLRNTEAFF
. . 14 TRBJ2-1 TRBV5-1 TGCGCCAGCAGCTTCCGGACAGTCGGGGGTGAGCAGTTCTTC CASSFRTVGGEQFF
. . 15 TRBJ2-1 TRBV28 TGTGCCAGCGGCACAAGATCCCGGATCAACAATGAGCAGTTCTTC CASGTRSRINNEQFF
. TRBD2 17 TRBJ2-5 TRBV11-2 TGTGCCAGCAGCTTAGTGGCTAGCGGGAGTTGGGCAGAGACCCAGTACTTC CASSLVASGSWAETQYF
. . 16 TRBJ1-5 TRBV2 TGTGCCAGCAGTGAAGCGCAGGGTGGGGCCGGTCAGCCCCAGCATTTT CASSEAQGGAGQPQHF
. TRBD1 15 TRBJ1-3 TRBV19 TGTGCCACTACCCCCACAGGGGCCTCTGGAAACACCATATATTTT CATTPTGASGNTIYF
few . 13 TRBJ1-1 TRBV9 TGTGCCAGCAGCACGACAGTGAACACTGAAGCTTTCTTT CASSTTVNTEAFF
. . 11 TRBJ1-5 TRBV20-1 TGCTCTCTTGGGGGGGATCAGCCCCAGCATTTT CSLGGDQPQHF
. . 11 TRBJ2-5 TRBV18 TGTGCCAGCTCAGCGTACGAGACCCAGTACTTC CASSAYETQYF
. TRBD1 14 TRBJ2-5 TRBV28 TGTGCCAGCAGGGCGGACAGGGGAGGAGAGACCCAGTACTTC CASRADRGGETQYF
. . 11 TRBJ1-1 TRBV2 TGTGCCAGCAGTACCCCTCTAGAAGCTTTCTTT CASSTPLEAFF
. . 13 TRBJ1-4 TRBV29-1 TGCAGCGTCGGCGGGCCACGGGACGAAAAACTGTTTTTT CSVGGPRDEKLFF
. . 13 TRBJ2-7 TRBV5-6 TGTGCCAGCAGCTTGAGGGGGACCTACGAGCAGTACTTC CASSLRGTYEQYF
once . 16 TRBJ1-6 TRBV2 TGTGCCAGTTCCAGGGGACGGGGAAACTATAATTCACCCCTCCACTTT CASSRGRGNYNSPLHF
once TRBD1 13 TRBJ2-5 TRBV7-3 TGTGCCAGCAGTCGGGACAGACAAGAGACCCAGTACTTC CASSRDRQETQYF
. . 15 TRBJ1-2 TRBV5-4 TGTGCCACCAGCAGCCCAACCGAGGTCGACTATGGCTACACCTTC CATSSPTEVDYGYTF
. TRBD2 16 TRBJ2-7 TRBV27 TGTGCCAGCAGTTTAGGGCTAGCGGGGAACTCCTACGAGCAGTACTTC CASSLGLAGNSYEQYF
. TRBD1 14 TRBJ1-2 TRBV19 TGTGCCAGCCAGCCGGGACAGGGTTTCTATGGCTACACCTTC CASQPGQGFYGYTF
few . 12 TRBJ2-2 TRBV4-1 TGCGCCAGCACCCCGAACACCGGGGAGCTGTTTTTT CASTPNTGELFF
. . 14 TRBJ2-7 TRBV28 TGTGCCAGCAGTTTCCTGGGACAACCCTACGAGCAGTACTTC CASSFLGQPYEQYF
. TRBD1 18 TRBJ1-1 TRBV5-7 TGTGCCAGCAGCACAAATCGGACAGGGTGGAAGGGGTGCACTGAAGCTTTCTTT CASSTNRTGWKGCTEAFF
. TRBD1 14 TRBJ2-7 TRBV13 TGTGCCAGCAGCGGGGACAGGCGCTCCTACGAGCAGTACTTC CASSGDRRSYEQYF
. TRBD2 17 TRBJ2-2 TRBV11-3 TGTGCCAGCAGCCCGTATGGGACTAGCGGTAACACCGGGGAGCTGTTTTTT CASSPYGTSGNTGELFF
. . 13 TRBJ2-1 TRBV9 TGTGCCAGCAGCGTAGGTACTTACAATGAGCAGTTCTTC CASSVGTYNEQFF
. . 15 TRBJ2-2 TRBV19 TGTGCCAGTAGTATAGACGGGGCGGGCACCGGGGAGCTGTTTTTT CASSIDGAGTGELFF
. TRBD1 13 TRBJ2-7 TRBV2 TGTGCCAGCAAGGGGGCCAGACACTACGAGCAGTACTTC CASKGARHYEQYF
. . 14 TRBJ2-7 TRBV2 TGTGCCAGCTCGGACGGTTCGAGGTTCTTCGAGCAGTACTTC CASSDGSRFFEQYF
. . 15 TRBJ1-4 TRBV7-9 TGTGCCAGCAGTTTAGCCGTACAGGAGGTGGGAAAACTGTTTTTT CASSLAVQEVGKLFF
. . 13 TRBJ2-5 TRBV6-1 TGTGCCAGCAGCGGGAGACTCTTAGAGACCCAGTACTTC CASSGRLLETQYF
. TRBD2 13 TRBJ2-3 TRBV28 TGTGCCAGCAGTTACCGGGAGGGAGATACGCAGTATTTT CASSYREGDTQYF
. . 16 TRBJ1-2 TRBV9 TGTGCCAGCAGCCCTCTCATCCGACAGGTCAACTATGGCTACACCTTC CASSPLIRQVNYGYTF
. TRBD1 14 TRBJ1-4 TRBV4-1 TGCGCCAGCAGCCAAGTCAGGGGGACTGAAAAACTGTTTTTT CASSQVRGTEKLFF
. . 13 TRBJ2-1 TRBV5-4 TGTGCCAGCAGCCCCGGGCACTACAATGAGCAGTTCTTC CASSPGHYNEQFF
. . 14 TRBJ2-7 TRBV7-8 TGTGCCAGCAGCTCAGGGGGGGACTACTACGAGCAGTACTTC CASSSGGDYYEQYF
. . 14 TRBJ2-5 TRBV5-1 TGCGCCAGCAGCAGGGACGCATCAGCTGAGACCCAGTACTTC CASSRDASAETQYF
. . 13 TRBJ2-5 TRBV27 TGTGCCAGCAAACAACCGGGCGGAGAGACCCAGTACTTC CASKQPGGETQYF
. TRBD1 15 TRBJ1-3 TRBV5-1 TGCGCCAGCAGCTTCTCAGGGGGCTCTGGAAACACCATATATTTT CASSFSGGSGNTIYF
. . 12 TRBJ1-3 TRBV29-1 TGCAGCGTTGAGGGGGCTGGAAACACCATATATTTT CSVEGAGNTIYF
once TRBD2 15 TRBJ2-1 TRBV5-1 TGCGCCAGCAGCTTGGGCGGGAGCTCCTACAATGAGCAGTTCTTC CASSLGGSSYNEQFF
. . 17 TRBJ1-4 TRBV7-2 TGTGCCAGCAGCTTATATGGGTCATGGTATACAAATGAAAAACTGTTTTTT CASSLYGSWYTNEKLFF
. . 15 TRBJ1-5 TRBV5-1 TGCGCCAGCAGCTTGGAGGGCAGGGGTAGGCAGCCCCAGCATTTT CASSLEGRGRQPQHF
. TRBD2 16 TRBJ2-3 TRBV5-1 TGCGCCAGCAGCTTGGCAGGCGGGGGGGCAACAGATACGCAGTATTTT CASSLAGGGATDTQYF